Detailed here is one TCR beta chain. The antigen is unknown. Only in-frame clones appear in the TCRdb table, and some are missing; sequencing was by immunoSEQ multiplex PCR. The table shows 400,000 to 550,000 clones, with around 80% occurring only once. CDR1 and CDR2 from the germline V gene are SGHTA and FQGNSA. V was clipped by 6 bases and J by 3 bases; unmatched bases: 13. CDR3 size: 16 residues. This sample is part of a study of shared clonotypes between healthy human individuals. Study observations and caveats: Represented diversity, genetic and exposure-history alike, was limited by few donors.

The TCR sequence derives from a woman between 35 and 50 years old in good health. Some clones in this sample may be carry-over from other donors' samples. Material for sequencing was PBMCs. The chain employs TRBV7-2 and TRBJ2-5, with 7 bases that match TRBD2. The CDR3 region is CASRLAITSWEETQYF. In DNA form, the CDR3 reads TGTGCCAGCAGACTAGCGATAACATCCTGGGAAGAGACCCAGTACTTC.